This entry concerns a single TCR beta chain. This record comes from a study of cytomegalovirus exposure and HLA in healthy donors. From germline, CDR1 is SGHVS and CDR2 FNYEAQ. The CDR3 sequence is 15 residues long. V lost 1 base, J lost 11 bases, and 20 bases lay in between. The primer mix had 60 Vbeta and 13 Jbeta primers. Measured with immunoSEQ multiplex PCR; TCRdb has only the in-frame clones, and not every one. The data show 100,000 to 150,000 clones, over 70% seen once. The clonotype was recovered from a man younger than 30 in good health and CMV-seropositive. Material: PBMCs. The V gene is TRBV7-6, the J gene TRBJ2-5; possible D gene TRBD2, 6 bases. Written as DNA, the CDR3 is TGTGCCAGCAGCTTAGGAGGGTTGGGCGGGGAAGAGCAGTACTTC. Protein product: CASSLGGLGGEEQYF.